Below are 14 T cell receptor beta chains sequenced from a single sample in a study of blood T cell repertoires in COVID-19. The data were produced by immunoSEQ multiplex PCR, yet TCRdb's version contains in-frame clones alone and is incomplete. Among about 200,000 clones listed, about 87% were seen once. Specimen: peripheral blood. The receptors originated from a man aged 60 to 69 who had recovered from COVID-19.

This clone appeared once. The chain combines TRBV7-8 with TRBJ2-4, with 8 bases aligning to TRBD2. CDR1 SGHVS and CDR2 FQNEAQ come from the germline V gene. The CDR3 consists of 17 residues. Trimming cost V 2 bases and J 2 bases; bases outside gene matches: 8. CDR3 DNA sequence: TGTGCCAGCAGCTTATATCGGACTAGCTGGACCAAAAACATTCAGTACTTC. Amino acids: CASSLYRTSWTKNIQYF. Supplemented by reference TRBV7-8 and TRBJ2-4, the full variable domain reads GAGVSQSPRYKVAKRGQDVALRCDPISGHVSLFWYQQALGQGPEFLTYFQNEAQLDKSGLPSDRFFAERPEGSVSTLKIQRTQQEDSAVYLCASSLYRTSWTKNIQYFGAGTRLSVL.

This clone has a single count. The V and J genes are TRBV19 and TRBJ1-5; D remains ambiguous. Germline V gene sequence: CDR1 LNHDA, CDR2 SQIVND (reference sequence). Trimming took off 8 bases at V and 12 bases at J, with 17 bases between the two ends. CDR3 length equals 12 residues. Here the CDR3 reads CASGPPRGVQHF. In DNA form, the CDR3 reads TGTGCCAGTGGCCCACCACGGGGAGTCCAGCATTTT.

V gene TRBV7-8 combines with J gene TRBJ1-4; a weak D match, TRBD1 (6 bases). V shed 0 bases and J shed 0 bases, with 17 bases lying between them. The V gene's germline CDR1 is SGHVS and CDR2 FQNEAQ. CDR3 length equals 19 residues. The CDR3 nucleotides are TGTGCCAGCAGCTTAGCCTTCCCCCCAGGGACATCAACTAATGAAAAACTGTTTTTT. It is translated as CASSLAFPPGTSTNEKLFF.

About this clone itself: The identical CDR3 is also encoded by other nucleotide sequences in the sample. The J gene is TRBJ2-2, the V gene TRBV19; 12 nucleotides align to TRBD2. CDR1 is LNHDA and CDR2 is SQIVND in the germline V gene (reference sequence). Losses at the gene ends were 3 bases for V and 6 bases for J; bases not matched to a gene: 2. This CDR3 has 15 residues. CDR3 protein: CASSILAGGPGELFF. The CDR3 bases are TGTGCCAGTAGTATCCTAGCGGGAGGGCCCGGGGAGCTGTTTTTT. The complete variable domain, with remaining parts taken from reference TRBV19 and TRBJ2-2, reads DGGITQSPKYLFRKEGQNVTLSCEQNLNHDAMYWYRQDPGQGLRLIYYSQIVNDFQKGDIAEGYSVSREKKESFPLTVTSAQKNPTAFYLCASSILAGGPGELFFGEGSRLTVL.

The CDR3 DNA reads as TGCGCCAGCAGCTATGGGACAGGGAATGAGCAGTTCTTC. Its translation: CASSYGTGNEQFF. This chain connects TRBV5-1 to TRBJ2-1; 9 bases are a match to TRBD1. V was clipped by 3 bases and J by 7 bases; unmatched bases: 2. Germline lookup yields CDR1 SGHRS and CDR2 YFSETQ. The CDR3 is 13 amino acids.

The V and J genes are TRBV24-1 and TRBJ2-5, with TRBD2 as a possible D gene (6 bases). CDR3 length: 12 amino acids. The germline CDR1 and CDR2 sequences are KGHDR and SFDVKD. V was clipped by 4 bases and J by 7 bases, with 9 bases between them. In nucleotides, the CDR3 is TGTGCCACCAGTGAGCGGGGCTCGACCCAGTACTTC. It specifies CATSERGSTQYF.

This chain links TRBV7-8 with TRBJ2-5, with 8 bases fitting TRBD2. Germline V gives CDR1 SGHVS, CDR2 FQNEAQ. J was trimmed by 2 bases and V by 2 bases; bases with no gene match: 13. The CDR3 consists of 18 residues. CDR3 in amino acids: CASSLSGLAGRRQETQYF. The CDR3 DNA sequence: TGTGCCAGCAGCTTAAGTGGACTAGCTGGGAGACGGCAAGAGACCCAGTACTTC.

The CDR3 sequence is CASSRRGEPQHF. DNA for the CDR3: TGTGCCAGCAGTCGCAGGGGGGAGCCCCAGCATTTT. This sequence joins TRBV6-6 and TRBJ1-5; 7 positions match TRBD1. Germline CDR1 reads MNHNY; CDR2 reads SVGAGI (reference sequence). V lost 5 bases and J lost 8; bases outside the gene matches: 3. The CDR3 is 12 residues long.

The chain has TRBV18 and TRBJ2-7; tentatively, D is TRBD1 (7 bases). This CDR3 contains 16 residues. Germline CDR1 reads KGHSH; CDR2 reads LQKENI. The V gene lost 4 bases and the J gene lost 5 bases, with 21 bases spanning the gap. CDR3 DNA sequence: TGTGCCAGCTCACTAGTCCCCGCGGGACAGATCCACGAGCAGTACTTC. Translated, it gives CASSLVPAGQIHEQYF.

The genes are TRBV24-1 and TRBJ2-5; the match to TRBD1 covers 8 bases. The junction had 8 bases not matched to a gene; V was cut back by 1 base and J by 5 bases. This CDR3 region has 16 residues. Germline V gene sequence: CDR1 KGHDR, CDR2 SFDVKD. CDR3 coding DNA: TGTGCCACCAGTGATTTCGGTGGCAGGGGGCATGAGACCCAGTACTTC. Its protein is CATSDFGGRGHETQYF.

V gene TRBV24-1 combines with J gene TRBJ1-3; no clear D gene. Germline V lookup: CDR1 KGHDR, CDR2 SFDVKD. The V and J ends lost 3 bases and 2 bases respectively, with 10 bases between them. The CDR3 spans 15 residues. As DNA, the CDR3 is TGTGCCACCAGTGATCCCACGGGAACTGGAAACACCATATATTTT. This encodes CATSDPTGTGNTIYF.

The J gene is TRBJ2-2, the V gene TRBV5-4, with TRBD2 identical over 16 bases. Germline V gives CDR1 SGHNT, CDR2 YYREEE (reference sequence). CDR3 length: 18 residues. Germline trimming cut 3 bases from V and 5 bases from J; bases unmatched to any gene: 7. CDR3 coding DNA: TGTGCCAGCAGCTCGGGACTAGCGGGAGGGCCGGATACCGGGGAGCTGTTTTTT. This translates into CASSSGLAGGPDTGELFF. Using reference TRBV5-4 and TRBJ2-2 for the parts outside the CDR3, the full variable domain is ETGVTQSPTHLIKTRGQQVTLRCSSQSGHNTVSWYQQALGQGPQFIFQYYREEENGRGNFPPRFSGLQFPNYSSELNVNALELDDSALYLCASSSGLAGGPDTGELFFGEGSRLTVL.

This chain joins TRBV27 and TRBJ2-1, with 7 bases that match TRBD2. Germline assignment: CDR1 MNHEY and CDR2 SMNVEV (reference sequence). This CDR3 spans 13 amino acids. Trimming at V came to 4 bases and at J to 7 bases, leaving 4 bases not matched to a gene. CDR3 nucleotides: TGTGCCAGCAGTTACCTTAGCGGGAATGAGCAGTTCTTC. This sequence encodes CASSYLSGNEQFF.

The chain combines TRBV5-4 with TRBJ1-2; tentative D call: TRBD1 (5 bases). The CDR3 is 13 amino acids. Germline V CDR1 and CDR2: SGHNT, YYREEE (reference sequence). V lost 1 base and J 8 bases, leaving 12 bases between the germline ends. The CDR3 loop reads CASSLWGTGGYTF. CDR3 DNA: TGTGCCAGCAGCTTGTGGGGGACTGGAGGCTACACCTTC. The full variable domain, with the rest looked up from reference TRBV5-4 and TRBJ1-2, is ETGVTQSPTHLIKTRGQQVTLRCSSQSGHNTVSWYQQALGQGPQFIFQYYREEENGRGNFPPRFSGLQFPNYSSELNVNALELDDSALYLCASSLWGTGGYTFGSGTRLTVV.